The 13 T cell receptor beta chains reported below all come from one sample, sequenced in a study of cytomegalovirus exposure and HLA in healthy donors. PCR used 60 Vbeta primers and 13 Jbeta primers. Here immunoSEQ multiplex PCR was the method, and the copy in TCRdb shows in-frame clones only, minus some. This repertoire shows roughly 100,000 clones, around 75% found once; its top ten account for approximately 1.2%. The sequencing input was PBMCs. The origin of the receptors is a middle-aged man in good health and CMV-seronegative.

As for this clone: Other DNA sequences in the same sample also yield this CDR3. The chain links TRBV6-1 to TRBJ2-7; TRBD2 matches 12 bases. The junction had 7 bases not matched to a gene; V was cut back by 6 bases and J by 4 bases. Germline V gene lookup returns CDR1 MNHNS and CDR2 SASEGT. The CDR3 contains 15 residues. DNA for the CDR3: TGTGCCAGCAGAACGCTAGCGGGGGGGGGATACGAGCAGTACTTC. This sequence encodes CASRTLAGGGYEQYF.

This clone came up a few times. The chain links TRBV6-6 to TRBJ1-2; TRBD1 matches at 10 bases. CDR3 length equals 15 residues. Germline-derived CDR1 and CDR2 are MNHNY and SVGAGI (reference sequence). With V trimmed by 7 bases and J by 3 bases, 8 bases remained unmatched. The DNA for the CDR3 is TGTGCCAGCACCCACAGACAGGGGGCGGACTATGGCTACACCTTC. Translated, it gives CASTHRQGADYGYTF.

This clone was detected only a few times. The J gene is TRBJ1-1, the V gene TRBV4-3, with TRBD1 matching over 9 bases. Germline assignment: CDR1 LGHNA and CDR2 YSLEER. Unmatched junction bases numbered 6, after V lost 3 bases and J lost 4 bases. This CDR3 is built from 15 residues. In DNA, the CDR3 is TGCGCCAGCAGCCACGACAGGGGGACTTTCACTGAAGCTTTCTTT. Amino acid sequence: CASSHDRGTFTEAFF.

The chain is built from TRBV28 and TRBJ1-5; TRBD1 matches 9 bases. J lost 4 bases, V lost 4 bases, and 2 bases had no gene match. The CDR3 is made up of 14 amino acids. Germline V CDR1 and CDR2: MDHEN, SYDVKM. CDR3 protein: CASSWDRENQPQHF. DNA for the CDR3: TGTGCCAGCAGTTGGGACAGGGAAAATCAGCCCCAGCATTTT.

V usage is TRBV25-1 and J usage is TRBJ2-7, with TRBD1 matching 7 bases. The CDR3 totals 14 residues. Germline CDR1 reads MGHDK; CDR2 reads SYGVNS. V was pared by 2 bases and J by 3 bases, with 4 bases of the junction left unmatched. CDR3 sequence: CASSEPNRGYEQYF. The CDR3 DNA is TGTGCCAGCAGTGAACCGAACAGGGGCTACGAGCAGTACTTC.

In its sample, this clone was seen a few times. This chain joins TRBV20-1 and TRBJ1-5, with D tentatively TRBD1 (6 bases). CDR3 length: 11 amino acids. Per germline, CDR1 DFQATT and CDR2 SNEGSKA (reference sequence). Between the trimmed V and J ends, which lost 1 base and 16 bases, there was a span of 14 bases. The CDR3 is CSARVVRDIHF. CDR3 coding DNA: TGCAGTGCTAGAGTAGTCCGGGACATACATTTT.

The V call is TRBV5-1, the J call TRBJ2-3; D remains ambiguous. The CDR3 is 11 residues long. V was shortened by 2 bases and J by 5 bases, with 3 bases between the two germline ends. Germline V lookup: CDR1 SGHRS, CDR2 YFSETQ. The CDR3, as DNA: TGCGCCAGCAGCTTCCGAGATACGCAGTATTTT. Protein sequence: CASSFRDTQYF.

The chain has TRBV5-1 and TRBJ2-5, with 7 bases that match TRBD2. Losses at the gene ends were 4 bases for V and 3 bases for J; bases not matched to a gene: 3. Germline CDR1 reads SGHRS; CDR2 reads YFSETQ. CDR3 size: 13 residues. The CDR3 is CASSGDYKETQYF. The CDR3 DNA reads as TGCGCCAGCAGCGGGGACTACAAAGAGACCCAGTACTTC.

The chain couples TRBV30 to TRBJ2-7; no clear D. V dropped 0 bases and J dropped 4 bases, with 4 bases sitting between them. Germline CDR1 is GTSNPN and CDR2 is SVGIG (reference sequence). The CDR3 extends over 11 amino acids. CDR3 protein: CAWSVRYEQYF. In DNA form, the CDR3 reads TGTGCCTGGAGTGTGAGATACGAGCAGTACTTC.

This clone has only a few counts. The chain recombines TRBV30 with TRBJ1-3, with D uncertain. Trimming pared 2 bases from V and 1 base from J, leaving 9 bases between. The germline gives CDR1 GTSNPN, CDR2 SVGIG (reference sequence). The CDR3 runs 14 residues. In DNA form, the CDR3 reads TGTGCCTGGAGTTCTATTGGTTCTGGAAACACCATATATTTT. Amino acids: CAWSSIGSGNTIYF. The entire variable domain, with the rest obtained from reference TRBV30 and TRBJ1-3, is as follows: SQTIHQWPATLVQPVGSPLSLECTVEGTSNPNLYWYRQAAGRGLQLLFYSVGIGQISSEVPQNLSASRPQDRQFILSSKKLLLSDSGFYLCAWSSIGSGNTIYFGEGSWLTVV.

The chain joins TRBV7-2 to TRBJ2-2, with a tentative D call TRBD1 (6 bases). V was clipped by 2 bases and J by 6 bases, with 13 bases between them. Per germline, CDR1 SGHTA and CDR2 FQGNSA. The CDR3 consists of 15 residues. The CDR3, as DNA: TGTGCCAGCAGCTTACAGGGACAAATCCCCGGGGAGCTGTTTTTT. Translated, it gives CASSLQGQIPGELFF. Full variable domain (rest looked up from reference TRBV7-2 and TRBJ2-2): GAGVSQSPSNKVTEKGKDVELRCDPISGHTALYWYRQSLGQGLEFLIYFQGNSAPDKSGLPSDRFSAERTGGSVSTLTIQRTQQEDSAVYLCASSLQGQIPGELFFGEGSRLTVL.

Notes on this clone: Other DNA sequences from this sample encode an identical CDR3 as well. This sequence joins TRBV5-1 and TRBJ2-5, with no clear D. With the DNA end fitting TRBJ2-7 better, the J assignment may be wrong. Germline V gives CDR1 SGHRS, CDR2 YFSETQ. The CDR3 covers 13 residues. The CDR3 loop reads CASSLASSYEQYF. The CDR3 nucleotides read TGCGCCAGCAGCTTGGCAAGCTCCTACGAGCAGTACTTC.

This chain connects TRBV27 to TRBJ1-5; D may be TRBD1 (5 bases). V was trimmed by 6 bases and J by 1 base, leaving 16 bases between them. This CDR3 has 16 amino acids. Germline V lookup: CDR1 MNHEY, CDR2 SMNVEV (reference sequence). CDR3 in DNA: TGTGCCAGCAGCTCCAACGCACGACAGAGCAATCAGCCCCAGCATTTT. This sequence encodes CASSSNARQSNQPQHF.